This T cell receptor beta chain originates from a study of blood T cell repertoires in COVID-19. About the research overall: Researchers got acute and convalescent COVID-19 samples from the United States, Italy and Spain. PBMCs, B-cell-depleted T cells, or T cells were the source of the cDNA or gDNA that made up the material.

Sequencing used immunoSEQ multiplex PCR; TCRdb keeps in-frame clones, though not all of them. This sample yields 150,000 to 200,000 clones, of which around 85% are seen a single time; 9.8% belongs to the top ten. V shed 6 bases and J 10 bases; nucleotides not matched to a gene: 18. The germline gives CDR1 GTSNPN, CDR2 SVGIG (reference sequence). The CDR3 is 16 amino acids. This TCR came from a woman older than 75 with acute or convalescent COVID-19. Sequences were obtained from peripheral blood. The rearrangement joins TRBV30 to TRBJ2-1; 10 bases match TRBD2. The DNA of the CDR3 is TGTGCCTGCTTGAGTACCCCGGGACTAGCGTCGAGGGAGCAGTTCTTC. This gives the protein CACLSTPGLASREQFF.